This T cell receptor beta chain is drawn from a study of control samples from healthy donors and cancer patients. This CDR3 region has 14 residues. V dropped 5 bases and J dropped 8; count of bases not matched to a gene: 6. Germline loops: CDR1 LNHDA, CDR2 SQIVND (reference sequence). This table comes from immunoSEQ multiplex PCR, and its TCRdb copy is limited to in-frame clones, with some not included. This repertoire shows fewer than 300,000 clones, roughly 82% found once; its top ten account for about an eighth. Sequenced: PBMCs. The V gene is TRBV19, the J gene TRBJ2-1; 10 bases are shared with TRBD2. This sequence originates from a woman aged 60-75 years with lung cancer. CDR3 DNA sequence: TGTGCCAGTAGTCTTAGCGGGAGGAGGGATGAGCAGTTCTTC. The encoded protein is CASSLSGRRDEQFF.